This T cell receptor (beta chain) was captured in a study of control samples from healthy donors and cancer patients. On this clone: Germline and junction disagree at one end, which may indicate a read error.

TCRdb keeps only in-frame clones here, not all; method: immunoSEQ multiplex PCR. Of roughly 76,000 clones listed, roughly 93% are singletons. The V gene's germline CDR1 is SGHDT and CDR2 YYEEEE. This CDR3 has 11 residues. The chain recombines TRBV5-6 with TRBJ1-2; 7 nucleotides align to TRBD1. The sequenced sample consisted of PBMCs. This TCR was sampled from a woman in her forties with lung cancer. CDR3 DNA sequence: TGTGCCAGCAGCCAGACAGGGCGTACGGCCTTC. It translates to CASSQTGRTAF.